This TCR beta chain was identified during a study of regulatory T cells in long-lasting Graves disease. With iRepertoire HTBI primers and Arm-PCR of CDR3 regions, TCR beta libraries were built. Per the original data handling: Detected in the samples were over 60 TRBV and 14 TRBJ segments. TCRdb analysed the multiplex PCR reads with MiXCR anew, one entry per CDR3 protein. Clone size and V and J calls follow TCRdb, not the original study. The sample includes approximately 400,000 distinct CDR3 sequences, about 12% of them seen just once. This clonotype was seen ten or more times. Germline trimming cut 1 base from V and 7 bases from J; bases unmatched to any gene: 10. This CDR3 is 15 amino acids long. Looked up from germline, CDR1 is SGHRS and CDR2 is YFSETQ. Time point given: newly diagnosed GD, antithyroid drugs for less than 3 months. PBMC RNA was the source of the TCR library. The patient group derived from an endocrinology department in Xi'an, China.

The data also belong to a second study, concerning T cells in Graves' hyperthyroidism and ophthalmopathy. That work adds: No progression to ophthalmopathy during 18 months of follow-up defined stable disease. Most clonotypes expanded in thyroid above 0.001 were likewise present in blood.

The specimen comprised peripheral blood mononuclear cells (PBMCs), sampled at new diagnosis, from a patient treated with antithyroid drugs. The receptor was derived from a young woman with Graves disease. V is TRBV5-1 and J is TRBJ1-1; 7 bases are a match to TRBD1. The CDR3 coding sequence is TGCGCCAGCAGCTTGATGGCAGGGGGTAATAATGAAGCTTTCTTT. Its translation is CASSLMAGGNNEAFF.